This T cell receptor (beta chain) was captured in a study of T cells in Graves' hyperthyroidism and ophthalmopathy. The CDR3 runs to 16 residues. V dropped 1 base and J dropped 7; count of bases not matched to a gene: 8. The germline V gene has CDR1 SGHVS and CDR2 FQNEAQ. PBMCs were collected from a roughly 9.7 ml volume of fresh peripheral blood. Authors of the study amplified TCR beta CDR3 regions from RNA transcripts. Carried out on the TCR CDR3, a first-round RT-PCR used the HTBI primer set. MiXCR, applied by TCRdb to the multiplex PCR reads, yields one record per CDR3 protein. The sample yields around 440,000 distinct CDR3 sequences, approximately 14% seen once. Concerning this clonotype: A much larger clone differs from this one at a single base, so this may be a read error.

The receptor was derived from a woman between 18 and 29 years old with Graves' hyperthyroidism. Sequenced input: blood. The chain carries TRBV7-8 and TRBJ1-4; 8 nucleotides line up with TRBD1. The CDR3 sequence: CASSLVGQGAGEKLFF. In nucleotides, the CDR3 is TGTGCCAGCAGCTTAGTTGGGCAGGGGGCCGGTGAAAAACTGTTTTTT.